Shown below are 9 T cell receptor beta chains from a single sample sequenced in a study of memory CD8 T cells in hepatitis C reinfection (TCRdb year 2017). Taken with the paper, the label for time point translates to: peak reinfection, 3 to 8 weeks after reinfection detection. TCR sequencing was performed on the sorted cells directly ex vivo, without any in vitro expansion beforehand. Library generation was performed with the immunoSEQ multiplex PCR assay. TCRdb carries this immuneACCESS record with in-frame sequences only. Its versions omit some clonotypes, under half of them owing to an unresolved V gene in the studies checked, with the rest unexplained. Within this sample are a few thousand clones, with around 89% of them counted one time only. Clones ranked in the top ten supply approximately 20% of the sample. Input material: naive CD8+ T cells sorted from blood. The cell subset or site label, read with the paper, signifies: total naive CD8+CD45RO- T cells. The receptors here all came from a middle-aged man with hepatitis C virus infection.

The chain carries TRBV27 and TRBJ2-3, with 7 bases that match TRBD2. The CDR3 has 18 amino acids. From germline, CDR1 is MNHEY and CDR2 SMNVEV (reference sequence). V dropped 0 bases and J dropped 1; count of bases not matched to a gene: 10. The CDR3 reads CASSLSILAVIGTDTQYF. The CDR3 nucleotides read TGTGCCAGCAGTTTATCGATCCTAGCGGTGATCGGCACAGATACGCAGTATTTT.

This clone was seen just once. The CDR3 region is CASSLGGGTEGYTF. In DNA form, the CDR3 reads TGTGCCAGCAGCTTAGGAGGAGGGACGGAAGGCTACACCTTC. This chain connects TRBV11-2 to TRBJ1-2; D is possibly TRBD1 (5 bases). CDR1 and CDR2 from the germline V gene are SGHAT and FQNNGV. Trimming removed 1 base from V and 8 bases from J, with 14 bases in between. The CDR3 sequence is 14 residues long.

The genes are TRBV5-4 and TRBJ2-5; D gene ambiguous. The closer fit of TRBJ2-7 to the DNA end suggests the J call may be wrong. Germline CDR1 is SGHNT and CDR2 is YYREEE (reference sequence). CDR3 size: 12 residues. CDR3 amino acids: CASSLGGSEQYF. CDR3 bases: TGTGCCAGCAGCTTGGGAGGTAGCGAGCAGTACTTC.

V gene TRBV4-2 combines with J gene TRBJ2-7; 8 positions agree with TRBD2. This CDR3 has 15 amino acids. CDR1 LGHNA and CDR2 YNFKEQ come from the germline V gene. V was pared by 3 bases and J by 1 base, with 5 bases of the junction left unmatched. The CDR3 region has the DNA TGTGCCAGCAGCCACCTACTAGCGGAATCCTACGAGCAGTACTTC. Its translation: CASSHLLAESYEQYF.

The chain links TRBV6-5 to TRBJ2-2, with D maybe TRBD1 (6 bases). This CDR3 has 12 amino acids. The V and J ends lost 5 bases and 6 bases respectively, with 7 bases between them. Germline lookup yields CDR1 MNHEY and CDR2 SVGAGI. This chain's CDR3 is CASSQGSGELFF. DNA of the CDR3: TGTGCCAGCAGTCAGGGGTCCGGGGAGCTGTTTTTT.

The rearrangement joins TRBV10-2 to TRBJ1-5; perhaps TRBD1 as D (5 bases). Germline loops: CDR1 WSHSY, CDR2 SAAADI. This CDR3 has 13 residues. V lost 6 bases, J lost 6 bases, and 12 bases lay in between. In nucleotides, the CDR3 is TGCGCCAGCAGCCAGGGCAGTAGTCAGCCCCAGCATTTT. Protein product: CASSQGSSQPQHF.

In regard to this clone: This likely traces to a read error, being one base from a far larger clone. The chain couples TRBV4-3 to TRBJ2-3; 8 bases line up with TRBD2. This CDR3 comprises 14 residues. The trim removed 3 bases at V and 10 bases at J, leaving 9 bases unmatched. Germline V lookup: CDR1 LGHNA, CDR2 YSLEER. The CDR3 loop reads CASSQGAGVDAQYF. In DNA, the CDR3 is TGCGCCAGCAGCCAGGGAGCGGGAGTGGATGCGCAGTATTTT.

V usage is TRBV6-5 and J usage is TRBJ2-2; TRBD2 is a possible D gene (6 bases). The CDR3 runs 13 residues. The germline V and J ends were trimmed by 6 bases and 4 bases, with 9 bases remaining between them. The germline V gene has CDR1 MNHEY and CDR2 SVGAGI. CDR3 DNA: TGTGCCAGCAGCGGAGGGCTCACCGGGGAGCTGTTTTTT. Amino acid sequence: CASSGGLTGELFF.

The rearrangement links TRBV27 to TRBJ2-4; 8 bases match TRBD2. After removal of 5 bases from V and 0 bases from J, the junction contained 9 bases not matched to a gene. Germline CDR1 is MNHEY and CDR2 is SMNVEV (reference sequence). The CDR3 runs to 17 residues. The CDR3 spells CASSPRGGVLAKNIQYF. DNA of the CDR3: TGTGCCAGCAGTCCACGGGGGGGCGTTTTAGCCAAAAACATTCAGTACTTC.